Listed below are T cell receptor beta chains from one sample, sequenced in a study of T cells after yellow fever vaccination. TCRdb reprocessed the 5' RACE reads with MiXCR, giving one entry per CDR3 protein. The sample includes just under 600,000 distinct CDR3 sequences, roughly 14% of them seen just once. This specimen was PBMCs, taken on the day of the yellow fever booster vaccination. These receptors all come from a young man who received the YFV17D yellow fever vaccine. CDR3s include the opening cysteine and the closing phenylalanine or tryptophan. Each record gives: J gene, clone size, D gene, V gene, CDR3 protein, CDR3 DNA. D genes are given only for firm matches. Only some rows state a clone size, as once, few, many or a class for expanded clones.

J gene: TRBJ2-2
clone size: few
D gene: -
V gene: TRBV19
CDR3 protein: CASSIGTTNTGELFF
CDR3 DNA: TGTGCCAGTAGTATCGGGACAACGAACACCGGGGAGCTGTTTTTT

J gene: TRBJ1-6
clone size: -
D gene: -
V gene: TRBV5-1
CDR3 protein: CASYDGGLANSPLHF
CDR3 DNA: TGCGCCAGCTATGACGGCGGACTCGCCAATTCACCCCTCCACTTT

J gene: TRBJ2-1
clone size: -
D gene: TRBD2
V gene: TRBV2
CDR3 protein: CASSVARAGGFLGYNEQFF
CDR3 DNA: TGTGCCAGCAGTGTAGCGCGAGCGGGAGGGTTCCTTGGGTACAATGAGCAGTTCTTC

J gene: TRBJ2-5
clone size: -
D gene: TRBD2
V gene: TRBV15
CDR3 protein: CAASSPRLTSGSQETQYF
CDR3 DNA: TGTGCCGCCAGCAGCCCCCGGTTGACTAGCGGAAGCCAAGAGACCCAGTACTTC

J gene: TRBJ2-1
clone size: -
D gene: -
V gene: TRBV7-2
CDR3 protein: CASSWSMGPHKFF
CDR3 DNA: TGTGCCAGCAGCTGGTCGATGGGGCCGCATAAGTTCTTC

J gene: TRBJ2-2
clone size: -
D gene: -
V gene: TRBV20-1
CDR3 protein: CSAERVIMNTGELFF
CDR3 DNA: TGCAGTGCGGAGCGGGTTATCATGAACACCGGGGAGCTGTTTTTT

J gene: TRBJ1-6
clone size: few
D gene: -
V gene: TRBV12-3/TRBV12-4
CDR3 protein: CASSLADSSSPLHF
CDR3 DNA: TGTGCCAGCAGTTTAGCGGACAGCAGTTCACCCCTCCACTTT

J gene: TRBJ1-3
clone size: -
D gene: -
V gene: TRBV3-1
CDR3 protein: CASSQARPRSGNTIYF
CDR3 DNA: TGTGCCAGCAGCCAAGCGCGGCCCCGCTCTGGAAACACCATATATTTT

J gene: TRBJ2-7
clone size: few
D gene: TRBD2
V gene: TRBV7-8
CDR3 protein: CASSSHSGKRSYEQYF
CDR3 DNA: TGTGCCAGCAGCTCACATAGCGGGAAGAGATCCTACGAGCAGTACTTC

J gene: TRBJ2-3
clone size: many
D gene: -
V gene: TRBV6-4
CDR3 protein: CASSGRADTQYF
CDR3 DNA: TGTGCCAGCAGTGGAAGAGCAGATACGCAGTATTTT

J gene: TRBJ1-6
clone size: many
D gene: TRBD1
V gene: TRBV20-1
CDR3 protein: CSAREDRDSPLHF
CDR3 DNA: TGCAGTGCTAGAGAAGACAGGGATTCACCCCTCCACTTT

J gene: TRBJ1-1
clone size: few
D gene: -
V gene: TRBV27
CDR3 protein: CASSFHGAREGGEAFF
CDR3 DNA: TGTGCCAGCAGTTTCCACGGGGCCCGAGAAGGGGGTGAAGCTTTCTTT

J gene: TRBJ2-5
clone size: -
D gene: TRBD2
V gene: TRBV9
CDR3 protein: CASSVGSSGQETQYF
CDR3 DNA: TGTGCCAGCAGCGTAGGATCTAGCGGGCAAGAGACCCAGTACTTC

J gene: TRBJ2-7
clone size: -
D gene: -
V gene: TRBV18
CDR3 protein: CASSRADGLYEQYF
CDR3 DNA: TGTGCCAGCTCAAGGGCCGATGGACTCTACGAGCAGTACTTC

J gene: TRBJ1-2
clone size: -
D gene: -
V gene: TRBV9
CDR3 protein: CASSADLNYGYTF
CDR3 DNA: TGTGCCAGCAGCGCGGACCTTAACTATGGCTACACCTTC

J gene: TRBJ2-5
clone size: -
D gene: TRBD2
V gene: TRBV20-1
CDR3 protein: CSASGLGGETQYF
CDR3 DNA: TGCAGTGCTTCGGGACTAGGGGGAGAGACCCAGTACTTC

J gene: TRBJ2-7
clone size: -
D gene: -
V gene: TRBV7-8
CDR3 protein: CASSPGVWYEQYF
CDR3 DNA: TGTGCCAGCAGCCCAGGGGTCTGGTACGAGCAGTACTTC

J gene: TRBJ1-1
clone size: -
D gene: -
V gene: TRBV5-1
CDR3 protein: CASSLGDNTPNTEAFF
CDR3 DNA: TGCGCCAGCAGCTTGGGAGATAATACGCCGAACACTGAAGCTTTCTTT